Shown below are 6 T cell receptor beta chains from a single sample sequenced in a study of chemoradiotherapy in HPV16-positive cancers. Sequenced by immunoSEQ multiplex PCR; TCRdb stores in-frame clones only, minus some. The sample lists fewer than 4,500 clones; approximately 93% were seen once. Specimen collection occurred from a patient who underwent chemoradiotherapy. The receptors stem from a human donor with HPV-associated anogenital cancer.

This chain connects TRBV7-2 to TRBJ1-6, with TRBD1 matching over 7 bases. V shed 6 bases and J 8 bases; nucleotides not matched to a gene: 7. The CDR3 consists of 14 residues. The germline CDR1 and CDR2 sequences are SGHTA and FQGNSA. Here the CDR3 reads CASSSTGADSPLHF. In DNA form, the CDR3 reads TGTGCCAGCAGTTCCACAGGGGCGGATTCACCCCTCCACTTT.

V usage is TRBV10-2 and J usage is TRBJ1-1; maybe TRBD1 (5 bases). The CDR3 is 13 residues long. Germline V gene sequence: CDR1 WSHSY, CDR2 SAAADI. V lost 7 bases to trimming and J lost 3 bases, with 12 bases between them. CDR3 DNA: TGCGCCAGCATGGGGGGGGATTACACTGAAGCTTTCTTT. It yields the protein CASMGGDYTEAFF.

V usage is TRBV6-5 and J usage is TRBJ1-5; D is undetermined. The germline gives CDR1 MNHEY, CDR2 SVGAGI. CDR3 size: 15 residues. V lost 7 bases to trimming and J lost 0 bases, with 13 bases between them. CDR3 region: CASKKSENSNQPQHF. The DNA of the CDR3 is TGTGCCAGCAAAAAATCCGAAAATAGCAATCAGCCCCAGCATTTT.

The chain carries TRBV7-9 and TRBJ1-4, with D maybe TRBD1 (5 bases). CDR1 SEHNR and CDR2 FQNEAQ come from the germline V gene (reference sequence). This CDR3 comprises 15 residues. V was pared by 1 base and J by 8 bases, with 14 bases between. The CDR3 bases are TGTGCCAGCAGCTTAGTTGTAGGGGAGGAAGAAAAACTGTTTTTT. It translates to CASSLVVGEEEKLFF.

The CDR3 loop reads CASSAPLSFTSEGETQYF. The CDR3 bases are TGTGCCAGCAGCGCCCCGCTTTCCTTTACTAGCGAGGGAGAGACCCAGTACTTC. V gene TRBV2 combines with J gene TRBJ2-5; 7 positions match TRBD2. V shed 6 bases and J 4 bases; nucleotides not matched to a gene: 20. This CDR3 is 18 amino acids long. The V gene's germline CDR1 is SNHLY and CDR2 FYNNEI. The full variable domain, in which reference TRBV2 and TRBJ2-5 provide the parts outside the CDR3, is EPEVTQTPSHQVTQMGQEVILRCVPISNHLYFYWYRQILGQKVEFLVSFYNNEISEKSEIFDDQFSVERPDGSNFTLKIRSTKLEDSAMYFCASSAPLSFTSEGETQYFGPGTRLLVL.

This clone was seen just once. CDR3: CASSEWAGDFEKLFF. In DNA form, the CDR3 reads TGTGCCAGCAGTGAATGGGCAGGGGATTTTGAAAAACTGTTTTTT. The rearrangement uses TRBV25-1 and TRBJ1-4; tentatively, D is TRBD1 (6 bases). With 1 base removed from V and 7 bases from J, the gap between germline ends came to 13 bases. The CDR3 sequence is 15 residues long. The germline CDR1 and CDR2 sequences are MGHDK and SYGVNS.